The rows below give T cell receptor beta chains drawn from one sample of a study of T cell responses to AZD1222 COVID-19 vaccine. TCRdb keeps only in-frame clones here, not all; method: immunoSEQ multiplex PCR. The data show around 140,000 clones, around 92% seen once. The source material was peripheral blood, sampled 28 days after the second AZD1222 dose. These receptors were taken from an adult who received the AZD1222 COVID-19 vaccine. CDR3s include the opening cysteine and the closing phenylalanine or tryptophan. Each record gives: V gene, D gene, J gene, clone size, CDR3 DNA, CDR3 protein. D genes are given only for firm matches. For some rows the clone size is stated as once, few or many, or as a class when expanded; others skip it.

TRBV21-1	-	TRBJ1-6	-	TGTGCCAGCAGCCAAAAAGAGCCGATTTTATGGTATAATTCACCCCTCCACTTT	CASSQKEPILWYNSPLHF
TRBV6-5	TRBD1	TRBJ1-3	-	TGTGCCAGCAGACAACAGGGGGCTGGAAACACCATATATTTT	CASRQQGAGNTIYF
TRBV30	TRBD1	TRBJ1-5	-	TGTGCCTGGAGTATACAGGGGTATAGCAATCAGCCCCAGCATTTT	CAWSIQGYSNQPQHF
TRBV24-1	-	TRBJ1-5	-	TGTGCCACCAGTGATTCAGGACACCATGCCAATCAGCCCCAGCATTTT	CATSDSGHHANQPQHF
TRBV19	-	TRBJ1-5	-	TGTGCCAGTAGCCCCTTTGGGGCGCCAGGGGATCAGCCCCAGCATTTT	CASSPFGAPGDQPQHF
TRBV27	-	TRBJ1-1	-	TGTGCCAGCAACTGGGATGGAGGGGCTGAAGCTTTCTTT	CASNWDGGAEAFF
TRBV19	-	TRBJ1-5	-	TGTGCCAGTAGTACCCCCTCCGGGACAAATCAGCCCCAGCATTTT	CASSTPSGTNQPQHF
TRBV3-1/TRBV3-2	TRBD2	TRBJ2-1	-	TGTGCCAGCAGCCCCCTAGGCGGGGGACCAAATGAGCAGTTCTTC	CASSPLGGGPNEQFF
TRBV4-2	-	TRBJ1-5	-	TGTGCCAGCAGCCAAGATTTAGGAATCCAGCCCCAGCATTTT	CASSQDLGIQPQHF
TRBV29-1	TRBD1	TRBJ1-2	-	TGCAGCGCGAAAACCGGGACAGACTATGGCTACACCTTC	CSAKTGTDYGYTF
TRBV11-2	-	TRBJ2-4	-	TGTGCCAGCAGCCTTAACATCTTAGCCAAAAACATTCAGTACTTC	CASSLNILAKNIQYF
TRBV5-4	TRBD1	TRBJ2-2	-	TGTGCCAGCAGCCCAGTAGGGACAGGCAACACCGGGGAGCTGTTTTTT	CASSPVGTGNTGELFF
TRBV7-2	-	TRBJ1-2	-	TGTGCCAGCAGCTTGATGGGTACGACTAGAGGCTACACCTTC	CASSLMGTTRGYTF
TRBV2	-	TRBJ1-6	-	TGTGCCAGCAGACCGGGGGAGGGGGGATCACCCCTCCACTTT	CASRPGEGGSPLHF
TRBV30	TRBD1	TRBJ1-1	-	TGTGCCTGGAGTGGCCAGGGGGTCCGAGCTTTCTTT	CAWSGQGVRAFF
TRBV11-2	-	TRBJ1-1	-	TGTGCCAGCCAGGAGAACACTGAAGCTTTCTTT	CASQENTEAFF
TRBV18	-	TRBJ1-1	-	TGTGCCAGCTCTCCCTTGGGGGGGGACACTGAAGCTTTCTTT	CASSPLGGDTEAFF
TRBV7-2	TRBD1	TRBJ2-1	-	TGTGCCAGCAGAGACAGGGGGTTGTACAATGAGCAGTTCTTC	CASRDRGLYNEQFF
TRBV6-5	-	TRBJ2-1	-	TGTGCCAGCAGTTATTCTTCGGATTCGGGTAATGAGCAGTTCTTC	CASSYSSDSGNEQFF
TRBV4-3	-	TRBJ2-2	-	TGCGCCAGCAGCCCAGGACTGATCCCGAACACCGGGGAGCTGTTTTTT	CASSPGLIPNTGELFF
TRBV24-1	-	TRBJ1-5	-	TGTGCCACCAGTGGTGCTCTGGGCGGTAATCAGCCCCAGCATTTT	CATSGALGGNQPQHF
TRBV9	-	TRBJ1-6	-	TGTGCCAGCAGCGCCGGGGACACTAATTCACCCCTCCACTTT	CASSAGDTNSPLHF
TRBV9	-	TRBJ1-2	-	TGTGCCAGCAGCGTAGGTGGGGACCCTAACTATGGCTACACCTTC	CASSVGGDPNYGYTF
TRBV27	TRBD1	TRBJ2-1	few	TGTGCCAGTCGGACAGGGGCGGTCAATGAGCAGTTCTTC	CASRTGAVNEQFF
TRBV6-1	TRBD1	TRBJ2-3	-	TGTGCCAGCAGCAAGGGACAGTCCACAGATACGCAGTATTTT	CASSKGQSTDTQYF
TRBV19	TRBD1	TRBJ1-2	-	TGTGCCAGTACTTCGACAGGGAACTATGGCTACACCTTC	CASTSTGNYGYTF